One sample yielded the 8 T cell receptor beta chains listed below, sequenced in a study of T cell repertoires in aging, cancer and after chemotherapy. The template was genomic DNA from peripheral blood, not RNA. TRB rearrangements spanning V, D and J were amplified using mixed TRB-A/B primers. TCRdb ran MiXCR on the multiplex PCR reads and lists one entry per CDR3 protein. The profile shows 9,500 to 13,000 distinct CDR3 sequences, under 40% of them singletons. Input material: blood. The receptors derive from a human donor in good health.

This clonotype was recorded a few times. The CDR3 protein is CASSEGLAGSGANVLTF. The CDR3 nucleotides read TGTGCCAGCAGTGAGGGACTAGCGGGCTCTGGGGCCAACGTCCTGACTTTC. The J gene is TRBJ2-6, the V gene TRBV6-4; 12 nucleotides align to TRBD2. Germline V lookup: CDR1 MRHNA, CDR2 SNTAGT. Losses at the gene ends were 3 bases for V and 0 bases for J; bases not matched to a gene: 0. CDR3 length: 17 amino acids.

Only one count was recorded for this clonotype. The chain uses TRBV19 and TRBJ1-2; D ambiguous. V dropped 3 bases and J dropped 3 bases, with 11 bases sitting between them. CDR1 and CDR2 (germline): LNHDA, SQIVND (reference sequence). This CDR3 has 14 amino acids. The CDR3 region is CASSIAPGHYGYTF. For the CDR3, the DNA is TGTGCCAGTAGTATTGCGCCAGGCCACTATGGCTACACCTTC.

The chain links TRBV27 to TRBJ2-3; 10 nucleotides align to TRBD1. Looked up from germline, CDR1 is MNHEY and CDR2 is SMNVEV (reference sequence). This CDR3 has 14 residues. Losses at the gene ends were 6 bases for V and 3 bases for J; bases not matched to a gene: 3. CDR3 in amino acids: CASRRDRGTDTQYF. CDR3 DNA: TGTGCCAGCAGAAGGGACAGGGGAACAGATACGCAGTATTTT.

The rearrangement uses TRBV6-1 and TRBJ2-6; D remains ambiguous. The CDR3 has 18 amino acids. Germline assignment: CDR1 MNHNS and CDR2 SASEGT. V lost 4 bases and J lost 4, with 20 bases in between. The CDR3 coding sequence is TGTGCCAGCAGTGGGTTGGTGAACACCCTCGCGGGGGCCAACGTCCTGACTTTC. Protein: CASSGLVNTLAGANVLTF.

This clonotype was counted between two and nine times. This chain links TRBV27 with TRBJ2-7, with TRBD1 matching 10 bases. V lost 6 bases, J lost 3 bases, and 2 bases stayed unmatched. The CDR3 loop spans 13 amino acids. Per the germline V gene, CDR1 is MNHEY and CDR2 is SMNVEV (reference sequence). CDR3 protein: CASRGTGDYEQYF. CDR3 coding DNA: TGTGCCAGCAGAGGGACAGGGGACTACGAGCAGTACTTC.

This clonotype was seen a few times. The J gene is TRBJ1-6, the V gene TRBV6-1; D is unresolved. Trimming took 6 bases from V and 1 from J, leaving 10 bases between them. This CDR3 is 15 amino acids long. Germline-derived CDR1 and CDR2 are MNHNS and SASEGT. The CDR3 coding sequence is TGTGCCAGCAGGTTCGAGGTATCCTATAATTCACCCCTCCACTTT. This sequence encodes CASRFEVSYNSPLHF.

Within the sample, this clonotype is medium-sized (0.01 to 0.1%). V is TRBV29-1 and J is TRBJ2-2; TRBD1 might be the D (6 bases). Deletions cut 7 bases from V and 0 bases from J, with 12 bases between. The CDR3 loop spans 14 amino acids. In germline, CDR1 is SQVTM, CDR2 ANQGSEA. Here the CDR3 reads CSASGTTNTGELFF. The DNA for the CDR3 is TGCAGCGCTTCCGGGACAACGAACACCGGGGAGCTGTTTTTT.

V gene TRBV5-1 combines with J gene TRBJ2-7; 10 bases align to TRBD2. CDR1 and CDR2 from the germline V gene are SGHRS and YFSETQ. J gave up 3 bases and V 0 bases, and 3 bases lay outside the gene matches. The CDR3 has 15 residues. CDR3 region: CASSLEASGSYEQYF. In nucleotides, the CDR3 is TGCGCCAGCAGCTTGGAGGCTAGCGGGAGCTACGAGCAGTACTTC.